This T cell receptor beta chain is drawn from a study of tumor-infiltrating lymphocytes in oesophageal squamous cell carcinoma. The ends were cut back, 5 bases at V and 4 bases at J, with 4 bases in the middle. This CDR3 has 11 amino acids. Germline CDR1 and CDR2: SGHVS and FQNEAQ. TCRdb recomputed calls from the PCR reads with MiXCR, one row per CDR3 protein. This table has under 20,000 distinct CDR3 sequences, 45% to 50% appearing once. The V call is TRBV7-8, the J call TRBJ2-3; no firm D call. Sample: esophageal tumor tissue. The sequence came from a male donor with esophageal squamous cell carcinoma. The CDR3 sequence: CASSASDTQYF. The CDR3 DNA sequence: TGTGCCAGCAGCGCCTCAGATACGCAGTATTTT.